This T cell receptor (beta chain) was identified during a study of tumor-infiltrating lymphocytes in primary liver carcinoma. Synthesis of TCR beta cDNA was carried out from around 540 ng total RNA with a constant-region primer. Slightly modified ARM-PCR, run as three nested multiplex PCR rounds, produced the TCR beta libraries. TRBV1-TRBV30 forward and Cbeta reverse primers drove the first two approximately 10-cycle rounds. A single record per CDR3 protein comes from TCRdb applying MiXCR to the multiplex PCR reads. Of 70,000 to 75,000 distinct CDR3 sequences listed, about 72% are singletons. The germline V gene encodes CDR1 KGHDR and CDR2 SFDVKD. V lost 7 bases to trimming and J lost 12 bases, with 27 bases between them. This CDR3 is built from 16 residues. For each extraction, RNA and DNA were obtained together from roughly 20-30 mg of unsorted bulk tissue.

This receptor was obtained from a man aged 35-49 years with primary liver carcinoma and hepatitis B virus infection. The rearrangement joins TRBV24-1 to TRBJ2-1; TRBD1 is a possible D gene (5 bases). The sequenced sample consisted of liver tumor tissue from sampling region 4. Subset reported: tumor region T4, right-lateral pole. The CDR3 sequence is CATSNYAQGRGHVQFF. CDR3 nucleotides: TGTGCCACCAGCAACTACGCCCAGGGTAGGGGCCATGTGCAGTTCTTC.